This entry lists 25 T cell receptor beta chains sequenced from one sample in a study of shared clonotypes between healthy human individuals. Some clones are missing from TCRdb's copy, which holds only in-frame ones; the method was immunoSEQ multiplex PCR. Among millions of clones listed, 85% to 95% were seen once. Sequenced: naive CD4+ T cells sorted from blood. Subset described: CD45RA+ positively selected. These receptors were taken from a young man in good health.

The chain employs TRBV29-1 and TRBJ2-5; D might be TRBD2 (5 bases). Trimming pared 4 bases from V and 2 bases from J, leaving 14 bases between. CDR1 is SQVTM and CDR2 is ANQGSEA in the germline V gene. The CDR3 runs to 14 residues. The CDR3 coding sequence is TGCAGCGTTGGGTCTAGCATACAACAAGAGACCCAGTACTTC. Protein: CSVGSSIQQETQYF.

V is TRBV5-1 and J is TRBJ1-6; D may be TRBD1 (5 bases). The length of the CDR3 is 15 residues. Germline CDR1 and CDR2: SGHRS and YFSETQ. V was clipped by 4 bases and J by 8 bases, with 16 bases between them. The CDR3 here is CASSHGHAVDSPLHF. The CDR3 nucleotides read TGCGCCAGCAGCCATGGACACGCCGTGGATTCACCCCTCCACTTT.

The chain is built from TRBV15 and TRBJ1-1; D possibly corresponds to TRBD1 (6 bases). The CDR3 has 12 residues. The germline V gene has CDR1 LNHNV and CDR2 YYDKDF (reference sequence). Trimming took 0 bases from V and 8 from J, leaving 7 bases between them. DNA for the CDR3: TGTGCCACCAGCAGAGAGGACAGCGAAGCTTTCTTT. This sequence encodes CATSREDSEAFF. The complete variable domain, with remaining parts taken from reference TRBV15 and TRBJ1-1, reads DAMVIQNPRYQVTQFGKPVTLSCSQTLNHNVMYWYQQKSSQAPKLLFHYYDKDFNNEADTPDNFQSRRPNTSFCFLDIRSPGLGDTAMYLCATSREDSEAFFGQGTRLTVV.

This clone has only one observation. The V gene is TRBV5-4, the J gene TRBJ2-5; 12 bases are a match to TRBD2. Germline lookup yields CDR1 SGHNT and CDR2 YYREEE (reference sequence). The V segment lost 4 bases and the J segment 0 bases; nucleotides outside the gene matches: 7. The CDR3 consists of 17 residues. The CDR3 DNA reads as TGTGCCAGCAGCGCACACAGACTAGCGGGGGACCAAGAGACCCAGTACTTC. It is translated as CASSAHRLAGDQETQYF. The full variable domain, with the rest looked up from reference TRBV5-4 and TRBJ2-5, is ETGVTQSPTHLIKTRGQQVTLRCSSQSGHNTVSWYQQALGQGPQFIFQYYREEENGRGNFPPRFSGLQFPNYSSELNVNALELDDSALYLCASSAHRLAGDQETQYFGPGTRLLVL.

The CDR3 sequence: CASSLAGTANTEAFF. CDR3 sequence (DNA): TGTGCCAGCAGCTTAGCCGGGACGGCGAACACTGAAGCTTTCTTT. The rearrangement uses TRBV11-2 and TRBJ1-1, with D maybe TRBD1 (5 bases). CDR1 and CDR2 (germline): SGHAT, FQNNGV. This CDR3 has 15 residues. V was clipped by 1 base and J by 1 base, with 10 bases between them.

J is TRBJ2-7 and V is TRBV18; unclear D gene. Germline CDR1 and CDR2: KGHSH and LQKENI. The CDR3 has 15 residues. Trimming removed 3 bases from V and 2 bases from J, with 14 bases in between. The chain's CDR3 is CASSPGVGSPYEQYF. The CDR3 coding sequence is TGTGCCAGCTCACCGGGCGTGGGATCCCCCTACGAGCAGTACTTC.

This chain uses TRBV28 with TRBJ1-5; D ambiguous. The ends were cut back, 7 bases at V and 7 bases at J, with 14 bases in the middle. This CDR3 region has 13 residues. Germline loops: CDR1 MDHEN, CDR2 SYDVKM. The CDR3 region is CASNYNRGQPQHF. CDR3 nucleotide sequence: TGTGCCAGCAACTACAATAGAGGACAGCCCCAGCATTTT.

This clone came up once. The chain has TRBV6-1 and TRBJ2-5; TRBD1 is a possible D gene (6 bases). V dropped 1 base and J dropped 2 bases, with 11 bases sitting between them. Germline CDR1 MNHNS, CDR2 SASEGT. The CDR3 has 15 amino acids. The CDR3 spells CASSEVGGQQETQYF. The DNA for the CDR3 is TGTGCCAGCAGTGAAGTTGGGGGCCAACAAGAGACCCAGTACTTC.

The chain carries TRBV10-1 and TRBJ2-3; D uncertain. Trimming pared 2 bases from V and 2 bases from J, leaving 17 bases between. The CDR3 extends over 17 amino acids. Germline assignment: CDR1 WNHNN and CDR2 SYGVQD (reference sequence). The CDR3 DNA is TGCGCCAGCAGTGAGCCCCGGGCACAGCAAATCACAGATACGCAGTATTTT. It specifies CASSEPRAQQITDTQYF.

The chain recombines TRBV6-5 with TRBJ2-5; D possibly corresponds to TRBD2 (6 bases). The last part of the DNA fits TRBJ2-7 better; the J call may be wrong. Germline values: CDR1 MNHEY, CDR2 SVGAGI. The CDR3 has 16 amino acids. This CDR3 is CASSSRGSGVSYEQYF. The CDR3 DNA is TGTGCCAGCAGTTCTCGTGGTAGCGGAGTGTCCTACGAGCAGTACTTC.

Note on this clone: Additional DNA sequences in this sample encode the identical CDR3. The chain carries TRBV4-1 and TRBJ2-5, with no clear D. CDR1 and CDR2 from the germline V gene are MGHRA and YSYEKL. The CDR3 has 13 residues. V shed 1 base and J shed 4 bases, with 7 bases lying between them. The CDR3, as DNA: TGCGCCAGCAGCCAAGTAGTTACAGAGACCCAGTACTTC. Amino acid sequence: CASSQVVTETQYF.

This clone was counted between two and nine times. CDR3 amino acids: CASSVFTGELFF. Here the CDR3 DNA reads TGCGCCAGCAGTGTCTTCACCGGGGAGCTGTTTTTT. The chain combines TRBV10-2 with TRBJ2-2; D call uncertain. Deletions cut 4 bases from V and 4 bases from J, with 4 bases between. The CDR3 contains 12 residues. Germline CDR1 is WSHSY and CDR2 is SAAADI.

J is TRBJ2-3 and V is TRBV7-9, with 11 bases fitting TRBD2. Germline trimming cut 6 bases from V and 4 bases from J; bases unmatched to any gene: 12. The CDR3 has 17 residues. CDR1 is SEHNR, CDR2 FQNEAQ, per germline (reference sequence). CDR3 amino acids: CASSLLAGGPKADTQYF. The CDR3 DNA is TGTGCCAGCAGTTTATTAGCGGGAGGGCCTAAAGCAGATACGCAGTATTTT.

Written as DNA, the CDR3 is TGTGCCAGCAGGGGAGACGAAAACTATGGCTACACCTTC. This sequence encodes CASRGDENYGYTF. The chain combines TRBV28 with TRBJ1-2; no clear D gene. V lost 6 bases and J lost 2, with 10 bases in between. CDR1 and CDR2 from the germline V gene are MDHEN and SYDVKM. The CDR3 sequence is 13 residues long.

The V gene is TRBV28, the J gene TRBJ2-3; D is possibly TRBD1 or TRBD2 (6 bases each). The ends were cut back, 8 bases at V and 2 bases at J, with 14 bases in the middle. This CDR3 spans 14 amino acids. From germline, CDR1 is MDHEN and CDR2 SYDVKM. This CDR3 is CASRGGQYTDTQYF. For the CDR3, the DNA is TGTGCCAGCCGGGGAGGACAGTACACAGATACGCAGTATTTT.

J is TRBJ2-1 and V is TRBV15, with 12 bases that match TRBD2. V lost 0 bases and J lost 6; bases outside the gene matches: 6. This CDR3 spans 17 amino acids. Per the germline V gene, CDR1 is LNHNV and CDR2 is YYDKDF (reference sequence). CDR3 sequence reads: CATSRDPTSGGGNEQFF. The CDR3 DNA follows: TGTGCCACCAGCAGAGACCCGACTAGCGGGGGAGGCAATGAGCAGTTCTTC.

The chain is built from TRBV27 and TRBJ1-3; D remains ambiguous. The V end lost 4 bases, the J end lost 0 bases, and 10 bases lay between the germline ends. There are 15 residues in the CDR3. Germline lookup yields CDR1 MNHEY and CDR2 SMNVEV (reference sequence). CDR3 in amino acids: CASSWVRLSGNTIYF. In DNA, the CDR3 is TGTGCCAGCAGTTGGGTGAGGCTCTCTGGAAACACCATATATTTT.

J is TRBJ2-7 and V is TRBV4-1, with 12 bases lining up with TRBD1. From germline, CDR1 is MGHRA and CDR2 YSYEKL. CDR3 length equals 15 residues. V lost 3 bases, J lost 5 bases, and 5 bases stayed unmatched. CDR3 loop: CASSQGTGGFDEQYF. As DNA, the CDR3 is TGCGCCAGCAGCCAGGGGACAGGGGGCTTCGACGAGCAGTACTTC.

Written as DNA, the CDR3 is TGTGCCAGCTTTCAGTCCGGGACGCCGGCCTACAATGAGCAGTTCTTC. Translated: CASFQSGTPAYNEQFF. The chain couples TRBV28 to TRBJ2-1; the D gene could be TRBD1 or TRBD2 (5 bases each). This CDR3 region has 16 residues. The germline V gene has CDR1 MDHEN and CDR2 SYDVKM. Trimming pared 8 bases from V and 2 bases from J, leaving 19 bases between.

This sequence joins TRBV2 and TRBJ2-5; D is uncertain. There are 12 residues in the CDR3. Trimming pared 7 bases from V and 5 bases from J, leaving 11 bases between. Germline V gives CDR1 SNHLY, CDR2 FYNNEI. Here the CDR3 reads CASNGLQETQYF. The CDR3 DNA follows: TGTGCCAGCAATGGGCTTCAGGAGACCCAGTACTTC.

This clone is a singleton in its sample. The genes are TRBV2 and TRBJ2-2; 8 positions match TRBD1. The CDR3 runs 17 residues. CDR1 SNHLY and CDR2 FYNNEI come from the germline V gene. Germline trimming cut 5 bases from V and 5 bases from J; bases unmatched to any gene: 13. Here the CDR3 reads CASSWTGWSLGTGELFF. DNA of the CDR3: TGTGCCAGCAGTTGGACAGGGTGGTCCCTGGGGACCGGGGAGCTGTTTTTT.

The chain couples TRBV5-4 to TRBJ1-2; D ambiguous. V was cut by 2 bases and J by 6 bases, with 14 bases left in between. This CDR3 comprises 14 residues. Germline V CDR1 and CDR2: SGHNT, YYREEE (reference sequence). In nucleotides, the CDR3 is TGTGCCAGCAGCTTCCTGACGGGGTTAGATGGCTACACCTTC. Translated, it gives CASSFLTGLDGYTF.

This rearrangement joins TRBV9 to TRBJ1-1; D call uncertain. V was shortened by 0 bases and J by 1 base, with 10 bases between the two germline ends. The CDR3 is 15 residues long. Germline V gene data show CDR1 as SGDLS and CDR2 as YYNGEE. CDR3 residues: CASSVGSIKNTEAFF. Here the CDR3 DNA reads TGTGCCAGCAGCGTAGGGAGTATAAAGAACACTGAAGCTTTCTTT.

This clone is a singleton in its sample. The chain is built from TRBV9 and TRBJ2-3, with TRBD2 matching over 8 bases. CDR1 is SGDLS, CDR2 YYNGEE, per germline. The CDR3 length is 15 residues. V dropped 0 bases and J dropped 4; count of bases not matched to a gene: 4. CDR3 amino acids: CASSVVSGMADTQYF. The CDR3, as DNA: TGTGCCAGCAGCGTAGTTAGCGGGATGGCAGATACGCAGTATTTT.

This clone was counted a single time. The V and J genes are TRBV27 and TRBJ1-2; the match to TRBD1 covers 8 bases. The CDR3 is 18 amino acids. Looked up from germline, CDR1 is MNHEY and CDR2 is SMNVEV (reference sequence). J lost 6 bases, V lost 0 bases, and 15 bases had no gene match. This chain's CDR3 is CASSLSLAGGAIRDGYTF. CDR3 DNA: TGTGCCAGCAGTTTATCGCTGGCAGGGGGCGCGATTAGGGATGGCTACACCTTC.